This T cell receptor (beta chain) was found in a study of cytomegalovirus exposure and HLA in healthy donors. About the research overall: Among several hundred genotyped donors, 65% to 90% fell in the Caucasian-associated ancestry cluster.

With 60 Vbeta and 13 Jbeta primers, the PCR was carried out. Measured with immunoSEQ multiplex PCR; TCRdb has only the in-frame clones, and not every one. The sample records approximately 100,000 clones, around 80% being singletons. Study-level results: Across HLA loci, a later analysis found differing TCR association rates, with DRB1 most and HLA-C fewest. Several V segments, TRBV6-2 and TRBV6-3 among them, could not be told apart and were dropped. As was reported, the classifier diagnosed cytomegalovirus status with high specificity and sensitivity.

As for this clone: Antigen unknown.

CDR3 length: 16 residues. The V gene lost 2 bases and the J gene lost 7 bases, with 19 bases spanning the gap. Per germline, CDR1 SGHTS and CDR2 YDEGEE. The TCR comes from a woman aged 40-49 years in good health and CMV-seronegative. Sequencing input: PBMCs. V gene TRBV5-8 combines with J gene TRBJ2-1; possibly TRBD2 for D (5 bases). CDR3: CASSFLSGSWRNEQFF. The DNA of the CDR3 is TGTGCCAGCAGCTTCCTCTCGGGATCGTGGCGGAATGAGCAGTTCTTC.